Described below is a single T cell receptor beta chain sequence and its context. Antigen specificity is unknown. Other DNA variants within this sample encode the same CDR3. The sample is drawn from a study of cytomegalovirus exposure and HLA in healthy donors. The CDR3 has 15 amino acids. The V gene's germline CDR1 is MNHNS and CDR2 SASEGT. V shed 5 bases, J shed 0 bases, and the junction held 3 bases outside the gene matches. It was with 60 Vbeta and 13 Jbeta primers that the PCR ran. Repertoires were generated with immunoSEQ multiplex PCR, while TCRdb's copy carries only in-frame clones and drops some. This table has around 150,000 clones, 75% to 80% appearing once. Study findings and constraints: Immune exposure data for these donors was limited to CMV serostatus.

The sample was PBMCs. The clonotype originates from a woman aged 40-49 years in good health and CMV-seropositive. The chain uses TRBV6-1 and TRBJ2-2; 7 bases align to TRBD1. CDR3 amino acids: CASSPGTANTGELFF. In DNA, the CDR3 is TGTGCCAGCAGTCCAGGGACAGCGAACACCGGGGAGCTGTTTTTT.